A selection of T cell receptor beta chains follows, all from one sample in a study of cytomegalovirus exposure and HLA in healthy donors. The repertoire was sequenced with immunoSEQ multiplex PCR; TCRdb's copy has only in-frame clones and lacks some. The sample yields roughly 58,000 clones, approximately 80% seen once. Sequenced material: PBMCs. Receptors were obtained from a human donor in good health. CDR3s include the opening cysteine and the closing phenylalanine or tryptophan. A D gene is named only where the DNA matches it firmly. The listing skips clone size in some rows; elsewhere it reads once, few, many or a size class.

J | D | V | size | DNA | CDR3
TRBJ1-4 | TRBD1 | TRBV9 | - | TGTGCCAGCAGCGCTAGGACAGGTTATAATGAAAAACTGTTTTTT | CASSARTGYNEKLFF
TRBJ2-5 | - | TRBV20-1 | few | TGCAGTGCTAGTTGGAGGGAGACCCAGTACTTC | CSASWRETQYF
TRBJ2-7 | TRBD2 | TRBV6-1 | - | TGTGCCAGCAGTGAAATGCTAGCGGGCACCTACGAGCAGTACTTC | CASSEMLAGTYEQYF
TRBJ2-7 | - | TRBV7-9 | - | TGTGCCAGCAGAGGGATCGAGGGCGAGCAGTACTTC | CASRGIEGEQYF
TRBJ2-7 | - | TRBV19 | - | TGTGCCAGTAGTATAATCCCGGGAGAGTCCTACGAGCAGTACTTC | CASSIIPGESYEQYF
TRBJ2-5 | TRBD2 | TRBV5-5 | - | TGTGCCAGCAGCTCAAACCTAGCGGGAGACGGACAAGAGACCCAGTACTTC | CASSSNLAGDGQETQYF
TRBJ1-5 | TRBD1 | TRBV28 | - | TGTGCCAGCACCGGGACAGGGGCAGGAGGTCAGCCCCAGCATTTT | CASTGTGAGGQPQHF
TRBJ2-2 | TRBD1 | TRBV5-5 | - | TGTGCCAGCAGCATCGGGACAGGGCGGACCGGGGAGCTGTTTTTT | CASSIGTGRTGELFF
TRBJ2-7 | - | TRBV27 | - | TGTGCCAGCAGTAGGAGCCCCTCCTACGAGCAGTACTTC | CASSRSPSYEQYF
TRBJ2-3 | - | TRBV19 | - | TGTGCCAGTACTCCCCGGACAGGCACAGATACGCAGTATTTT | CASTPRTGTDTQYF
TRBJ1-1 | TRBD1 | TRBV9 | - | TGTGCCAGTTCTTGGACAGGAGACACTGAAGCTTTCTTT | CASSWTGDTEAFF
TRBJ2-6 | - | TRBV19 | - | TGTGCCAGTATAGGTCTGAGGGTTTCCATTTCTGGGGCCAACGTCCTGACTTTC | CASIGLRVSISGANVLTF
TRBJ2-2 | - | TRBV6-1 | - | TGTGCCAGCAGGATAGTTGGAGGGTACACCGGGGAGCTGTTTTTT | CASRIVGGYTGELFF
TRBJ2-1 | - | TRBV29-1 | - | TGCAGTTATAATGACGGGAGCTCCTACAATGAGCAGTTCTTC | CSYNDGSSYNEQFF
TRBJ1-2 | - | TRBV15 | - | TGTGCCACCAGCAGACCCTTCCGGGGGGCGATGGGCTACACCTTC | CATSRPFRGAMGYTF
TRBJ2-1 | - | TRBV28 | - | TGTGCCAGCAGGTCGGGAGACGCCTACAATGAGCAGTTCTTC | CASRSGDAYNEQFF
TRBJ2-6 | - | TRBV7-6 | once | TGTGCCAGCAGCTTAACCGACCCGACATTTTCTGGGGCCAACGTCCTGACTTTC | CASSLTDPTFSGANVLTF
TRBJ1-2 | - | TRBV7-3 | once | TGTGCCAGCAGCCCCGGGGGGGTGGGTGTCTATGGCTACACCTTC | CASSPGGVGVYGYTF
TRBJ2-5 | TRBD1 | TRBV5-4 | once | TGTGCCAGCAGCGACAGGGGTTTAGAGACCCAGTACTTC | CASSDRGLETQYF
TRBJ2-5 | - | TRBV15 | - | TGTGCCACCAGCAGGAGTAGAGGGTTCTTGTTGGAGCAGTACTTC | CATSRSRGFLLEQYF
TRBJ2-5 | TRBD1 | TRBV18 | - | TGTGCCAGCTCACCAGGGGCACAGGGGGAGACCCAGTACTTC | CASSPGAQGETQYF
TRBJ2-1 | TRBD2 | TRBV28 | - | TGTGCCAGCAGTTCACTCAGCGGGAGTGCCTACAATGAGCAGTTCTTC | CASSSLSGSAYNEQFF